The 8 T cell receptor beta chains given below trace back to one sample, sequenced in a study of blood T cell repertoires in COVID-19. Sequencing used immunoSEQ multiplex PCR; TCRdb keeps in-frame clones, though not all of them. This sample carries 200,000 to 300,000 clones, 81% of them seen once, and the ten largest clones take 6.5% to 8.5%. The sequenced sample consisted of peripheral blood. All receptors come from a woman older than 75 with COVID-19, enrolled during active disease.

This clone came up a few times. The rearrangement uses TRBV30 and TRBJ2-1; 9 bases agree with TRBD2. V trimming: 6 bases; J trimming: 7 bases; junction bases outside the gene matches: 7. The CDR3 loop spans 13 amino acids. Germline V CDR1 and CDR2: GTSNPN, SVGIG (reference sequence). DNA for the CDR3: TGTGCCTGTCCGGGCGGGGGGGCGAATGAGCAGTTCTTC. It yields the protein CACPGGGANEQFF.

The chain uses TRBV15 and TRBJ1-2; possibly TRBD1 for D (6 bases). CDR3 length equals 17 residues. Trimming stripped 3 bases from V and 4 bases from J, with 21 bases between. Germline lookup yields CDR1 LNHNV and CDR2 YYDKDF (reference sequence). The CDR3 DNA is TGTGCCACCAGCAGCCGGTCCCGGGACATGGTGGCCTATGGCTACACCTTC. Residues: CATSSRSRDMVAYGYTF.

The rearrangement joins TRBV4-1 to TRBJ2-1; 11 bases fit TRBD2. V lost 4 bases, J lost 9 bases, and 8 bases stayed unmatched. Germline V CDR1 and CDR2: MGHRA, YSYEKL. This CDR3 has 15 residues. The CDR3 DNA follows: TGCGCCAGCAGCCTCTTAGCGGGGGGGCGCAGTGAGCAGTTCTTC. It translates to CASSLLAGGRSEQFF.

V is TRBV5-1 and J is TRBJ1-5, with 7 positions matching TRBD1. Germline CDR1 SGHRS, CDR2 YFSETQ. V gave up 5 bases and J gave up 0 bases; unmatched junction bases: 11. This CDR3 has 17 amino acids. CDR3 loop: CASSPGGWANSNQPQHF. The CDR3 DNA is TGCGCCAGCAGTCCAGGGGGATGGGCGAATAGCAATCAGCCCCAGCATTTT.

This clone was counted a few times. The chain joins TRBV21-1 to TRBJ2-1; TRBD1, the table's D call, was not compared with the DNA. TRBV21-1 is a pseudogene. The length of the CDR3 is 16 residues. In DNA form, the CDR3 reads TGTGCCAGCAGCAAAGTTGGGAACAGGACCTACAATGAGCAGTTCTTC. This gives the protein CASSKVGNRTYNEQFF.

This rearrangement joins TRBV29-1 to TRBJ1-6; 7 nucleotides line up with TRBD1. Germline V gene lookup returns CDR1 SQVTM and CDR2 ANQGSEA. With V trimmed by 5 bases and J by 5 bases, 3 bases remained unmatched. This CDR3 has 13 amino acids. CDR3 amino acids: CSVRTGDNSPLHF. Written as DNA, the CDR3 is TGCAGCGTTCGTACAGGGGATAATTCACCCCTCCACTTT.

The chain has TRBV19 and TRBJ1-1, with 7 nucleotides matching TRBD1. In germline, CDR1 is LNHDA, CDR2 SQIVND (reference sequence). The J segment lost 6 bases and the V segment lost 7 bases, leaving 8 bases of the junction unmatched. The CDR3 has 13 amino acids. In nucleotides, the CDR3 is TGTGCCAGTATCCCGACAGGGAGAGCTGAAGCTTTCTTT. Residues: CASIPTGRAEAFF.

The rearrangement joins TRBV3-1 (or the pseudogene TRBV3-2) to TRBJ1-1, with a possible D match to TRBD1 (5 bases). The CDR3 spans 13 residues. Germline V gives CDR1 LGHDT, CDR2 YNNKEL (reference sequence). Trimming stripped 5 bases from V and 4 bases from J, with 11 bases between. This chain's CDR3 is CASSYSGFTEAFF. CDR3 bases: TGTGCCAGCAGCTATTCAGGGTTCACTGAAGCTTTCTTT.